The clone carrying this TCR beta chain was found once. This sample was taken from a study of blood T cell repertoires in COVID-19. Study context: Sources were T cells, B-cell-depleted T cells, or PBMCs; the material itself was cDNA or gDNA.

The germline V and J ends were trimmed by 5 bases and 6 bases, with 11 bases remaining between them. Germline-derived CDR1 and CDR2 are LGHDT and YNNKEL (reference sequence). This CDR3 comprises 12 residues. Method: immunoSEQ multiplex PCR; TCRdb's copy keeps in-frame clones and lacks some. The sample yields over 200,000 clones, roughly 80% seen once. The chain couples TRBV3-1 (or the pseudogene TRBV3-2) to TRBJ2-7, with D possibly being TRBD2 (6 bases). The sequenced sample consisted of peripheral blood. This TCR came from a woman of 80 years or more with acute or convalescent COVID-19. CDR3 protein: CASSTGVSEQYF. The CDR3 bases are TGTGCCAGCAGCACGGGAGTCTCCGAGCAGTACTTC.